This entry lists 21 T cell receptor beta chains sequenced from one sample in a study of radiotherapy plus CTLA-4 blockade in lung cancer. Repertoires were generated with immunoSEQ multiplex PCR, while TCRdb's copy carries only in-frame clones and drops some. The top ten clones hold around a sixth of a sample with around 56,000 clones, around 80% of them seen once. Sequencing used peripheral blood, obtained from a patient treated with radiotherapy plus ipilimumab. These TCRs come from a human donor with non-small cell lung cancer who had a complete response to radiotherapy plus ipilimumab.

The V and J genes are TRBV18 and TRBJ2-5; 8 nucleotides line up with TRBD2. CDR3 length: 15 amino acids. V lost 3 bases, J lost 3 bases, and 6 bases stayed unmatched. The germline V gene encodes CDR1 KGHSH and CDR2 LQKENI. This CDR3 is CASSPAAGGKETQYF. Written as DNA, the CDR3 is TGTGCCAGCTCACCGGCCGCGGGGGGAAAAGAGACCCAGTACTTC. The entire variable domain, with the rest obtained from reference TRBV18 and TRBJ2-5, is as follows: NAGVMQNPRHLVRRRGQEARLRCSPMKGHSHVYWYRQLPEEGLKFMVYLQKENIIDESGMPKERFSAEFPKEGPSILRIQQVVRGDSAAYFCASSPAAGGKETQYFGPGTRLLVL.

The CDR3 DNA reads TGTGCCAGCAGCTCCGGGACAGGGGGTCAAGAGACCCAGTACTTC. Protein product: CASSSGTGGQETQYF. The chain is built from TRBV9 and TRBJ2-5, with 11 positions matching TRBD1. Trimming at V came to 4 bases and at J to 2 bases, leaving 4 bases not matched to a gene. There are 15 residues in the CDR3. Germline V gene sequence: CDR1 SGDLS, CDR2 YYNGEE.

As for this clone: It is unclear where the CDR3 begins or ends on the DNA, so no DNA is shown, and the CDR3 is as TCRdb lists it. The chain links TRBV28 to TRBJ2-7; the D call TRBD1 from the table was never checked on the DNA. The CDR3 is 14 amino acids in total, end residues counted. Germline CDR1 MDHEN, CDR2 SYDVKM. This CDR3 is CASSSSTVSYEQYF.

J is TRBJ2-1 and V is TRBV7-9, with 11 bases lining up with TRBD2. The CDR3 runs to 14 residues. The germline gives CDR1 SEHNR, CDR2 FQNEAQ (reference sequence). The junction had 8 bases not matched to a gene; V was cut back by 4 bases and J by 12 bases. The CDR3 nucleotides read TGTGCCAGCAGCTCGCTTAGCGGGGGGGCGTCGCAGTTCTTC. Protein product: CASSSLSGGASQFF.

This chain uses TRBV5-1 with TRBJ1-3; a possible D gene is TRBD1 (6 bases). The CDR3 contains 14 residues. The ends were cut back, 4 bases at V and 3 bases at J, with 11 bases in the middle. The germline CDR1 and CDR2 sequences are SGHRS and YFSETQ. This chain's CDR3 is CASSLQGDGNTIYF. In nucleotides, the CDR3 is TGCGCCAGCAGCCTACAGGGTGATGGAAACACCATATATTTT.

DNA for the CDR3: TGTGCCAGCAGTCCCGGTGGGGGGAGTACTGAAGCTTTCTTT. Protein: CASSPGGGSTEAFF. This chain connects TRBV6-1 to TRBJ1-1; the D gene is possibly TRBD1 (5 bases). The length of the CDR3 is 14 residues. The germline V gene has CDR1 MNHNS and CDR2 SASEGT. With 5 bases removed from V and 5 bases from J, the gap between germline ends came to 15 bases.

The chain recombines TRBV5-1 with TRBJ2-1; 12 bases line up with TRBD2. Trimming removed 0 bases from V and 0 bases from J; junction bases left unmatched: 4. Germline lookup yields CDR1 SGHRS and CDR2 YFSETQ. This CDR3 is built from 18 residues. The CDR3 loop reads CASSLDQTSGSSYNEQFF. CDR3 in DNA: TGCGCCAGCAGCTTGGACCAGACTAGCGGGAGCTCCTACAATGAGCAGTTCTTC.

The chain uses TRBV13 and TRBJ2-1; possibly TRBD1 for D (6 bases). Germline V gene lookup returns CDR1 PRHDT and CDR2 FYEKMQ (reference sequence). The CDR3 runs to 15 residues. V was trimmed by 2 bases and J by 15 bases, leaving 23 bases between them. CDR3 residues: CASSLNLGARYVPFF. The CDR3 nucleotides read TGTGCCAGCAGCTTAAATTTGGGGGCCCGGTATGTTCCGTTCTTC.

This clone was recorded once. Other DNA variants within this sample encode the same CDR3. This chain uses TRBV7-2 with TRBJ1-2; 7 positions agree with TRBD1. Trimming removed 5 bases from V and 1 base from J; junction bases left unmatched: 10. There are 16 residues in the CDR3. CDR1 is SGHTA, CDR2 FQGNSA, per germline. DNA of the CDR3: TGTGCCAGCAGCCTCAGACGGGACAGAGATAACTATGGCTACACCTTC. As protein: CASSLRRDRDNYGYTF.

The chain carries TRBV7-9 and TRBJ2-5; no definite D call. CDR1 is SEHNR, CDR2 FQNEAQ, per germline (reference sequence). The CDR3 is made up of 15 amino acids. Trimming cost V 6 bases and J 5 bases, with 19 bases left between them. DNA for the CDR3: TGTGCCAGCAGTTTCACGACTGGCCTCCTCGAGACCCAGTACTTC. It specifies CASSFTTGLLETQYF.

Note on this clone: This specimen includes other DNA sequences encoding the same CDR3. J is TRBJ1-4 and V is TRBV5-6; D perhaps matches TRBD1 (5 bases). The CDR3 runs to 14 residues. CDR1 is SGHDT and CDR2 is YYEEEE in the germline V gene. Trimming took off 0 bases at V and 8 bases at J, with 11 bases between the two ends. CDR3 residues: CASSLGRGVEKLFF. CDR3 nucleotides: TGTGCCAGCAGCTTGGGTAGGGGCGTGGAAAAACTGTTTTTT. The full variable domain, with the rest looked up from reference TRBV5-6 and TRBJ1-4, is DAGVTQSPTHLIKTRGQQVTLRCSPKSGHDTVSWYQQALGQGPQFIFQYYEEEERQRGNFPDRFSGHQFPNYSSELNVNALLLGDSALYLCASSLGRGVEKLFFGSGTQLSVL.

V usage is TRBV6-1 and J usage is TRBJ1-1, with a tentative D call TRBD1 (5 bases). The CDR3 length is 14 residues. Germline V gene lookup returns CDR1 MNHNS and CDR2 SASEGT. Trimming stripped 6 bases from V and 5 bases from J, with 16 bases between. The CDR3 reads CASRLTVKGTEAFF. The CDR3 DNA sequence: TGTGCCAGCAGATTGACAGTGAAAGGGACTGAAGCTTTCTTT.

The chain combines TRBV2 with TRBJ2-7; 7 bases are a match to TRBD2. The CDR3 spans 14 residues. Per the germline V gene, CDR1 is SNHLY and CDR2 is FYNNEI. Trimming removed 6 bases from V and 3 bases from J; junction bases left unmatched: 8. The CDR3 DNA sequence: TGTGCCAGCAGCCTGGAGCGGGGCATCTACGAGCAGTACGTC. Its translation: CASSLERGIYEQYV.

CDR3 protein: CASSLETGPYEQYF. DNA of the CDR3: TGTGCCAGCAGCTTAGAGACAGGCCCCTACGAGCAGTACTTC. The chain combines TRBV11-3 with TRBJ2-7; possibly TRBD1 for D (6 bases). V gave up 0 bases and J gave up 2 bases, with 8 bases separating them. This CDR3 has 14 amino acids. From germline, CDR1 is SGHNT and CDR2 YENEEA.

The DNA of the CDR3 is TGTGCCAGCAGCGGAACCGGACTAGCGGGGGGTCAAGAGACCCAGTACTTC. This translates into CASSGTGLAGGQETQYF. The chain carries TRBV7-9 and TRBJ2-5, with 14 nucleotides matching TRBD2. Per germline, CDR1 SEHNR and CDR2 FQNEAQ (reference sequence). The J segment lost 2 bases and the V segment lost 5 bases, leaving 7 bases of the junction unmatched. The length of the CDR3 is 17 residues.

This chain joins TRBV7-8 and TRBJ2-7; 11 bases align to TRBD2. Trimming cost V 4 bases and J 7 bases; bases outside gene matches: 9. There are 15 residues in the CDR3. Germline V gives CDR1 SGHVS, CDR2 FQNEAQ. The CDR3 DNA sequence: TGTGCCAGCAGCTCAGGGAGACTAGCGGGACGGGAGCAGTACGTC. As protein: CASSSGRLAGREQYV.

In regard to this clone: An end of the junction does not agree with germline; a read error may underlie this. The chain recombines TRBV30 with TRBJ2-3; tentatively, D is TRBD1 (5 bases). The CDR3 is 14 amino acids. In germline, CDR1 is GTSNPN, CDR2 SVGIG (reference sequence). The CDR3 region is CAWREGVRTDTQYF. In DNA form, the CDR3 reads TGTGCCTGGCGAGAAGGGGTGCGCACGGATACGCAGTATTTT. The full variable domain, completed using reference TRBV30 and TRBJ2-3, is SQTIHQWPATLVQPVGSPLSLECTVEGTSNPNLYWYRQAAGRGLQLLFYSVGIGQISSEVPQNLSASRPQDRQFILSSKKLLLSDSGFYLCAWREGVRTDTQYFGPGTRLTVL.

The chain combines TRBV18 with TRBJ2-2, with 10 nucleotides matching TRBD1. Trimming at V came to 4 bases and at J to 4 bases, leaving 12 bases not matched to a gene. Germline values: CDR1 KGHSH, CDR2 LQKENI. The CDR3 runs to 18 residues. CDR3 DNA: TGTGCCAGCTCACAGGCCGACAGGGGGCGAGCGGGCACCGGGGAGCTGTTTTTT. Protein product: CASSQADRGRAGTGELFF.

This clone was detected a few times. This chain's CDR3 is CASSLLNTGGNQPQHF. The CDR3, as DNA: TGTGCCAGCAGCCTCCTGAATACAGGGGGTAATCAGCCCCAGCATTTT. V and J are TRBV7-8 and TRBJ1-5; TRBD1 agrees at 8 bases. Germline-derived CDR1 and CDR2 are SGHVS and FQNEAQ. V lost 5 bases, J lost 4 bases, and 10 bases stayed unmatched. CDR3 length: 16 amino acids.

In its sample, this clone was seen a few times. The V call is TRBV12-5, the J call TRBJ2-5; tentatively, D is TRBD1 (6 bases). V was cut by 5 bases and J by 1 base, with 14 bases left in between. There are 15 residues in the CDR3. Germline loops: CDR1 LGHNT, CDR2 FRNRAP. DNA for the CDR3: TGTGCTAGTGGTCCTCAGACAGGCCCCCAAGAGACCCAGTACTTC. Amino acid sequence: CASGPQTGPQETQYF.

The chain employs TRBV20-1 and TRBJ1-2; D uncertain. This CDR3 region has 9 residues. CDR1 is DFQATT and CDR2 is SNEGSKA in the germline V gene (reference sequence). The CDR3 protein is CKKTDGYTF. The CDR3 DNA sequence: TGCAAAAAAACTGATGGCTACACCTTC.